The 20 T cell receptor beta chains listed next were all sequenced from one sample in a study of shared clonotypes between healthy human individuals. TCRdb keeps only in-frame clones here, not all; method: immunoSEQ multiplex PCR. The sample records over a million clones, more than 65% being singletons. Sequences were obtained from memory CD4+ T cells sorted from blood. The subset here: CD45RA-negative fraction. The receptors were gathered from a man aged 18-30 years in good health.

The rearrangement uses TRBV19 and TRBJ2-7, with D unclear. CDR3 size: 13 residues. Between the trimmed V and J ends, which lost 5 bases and 3 bases, there was a span of 11 bases. The germline V gene encodes CDR1 LNHDA and CDR2 SQIVND (reference sequence). Here the CDR3 reads CASSPPGYYEQYF. CDR3 nucleotides: TGTGCCAGTAGTCCCCCCGGGTACTACGAGCAGTACTTC.

About this clone itself: This sample includes further DNA sequences coding for the same CDR3. This chain connects TRBV6-5 to TRBJ1-3; 7 bases are shared with TRBD1. V dropped 5 bases and J dropped 2; count of bases not matched to a gene: 3. Germline V gene sequence: CDR1 MNHEY, CDR2 SVGAGI. The CDR3 runs 14 residues. CDR3 sequence (DNA): TGTGCCAGCAGTGACACAGGGGCTGGAAACACCATATATTTT. It specifies CASSDTGAGNTIYF.

This chain connects TRBV6-5 to TRBJ1-2, with a weak D call TRBD1 (5 bases). The V gene's germline CDR1 is MNHEY and CDR2 SVGAGI. Trimming cost V 6 bases and J 1 base, with 9 bases left between them. This CDR3 spans 13 amino acids. The CDR3 nucleotides read TGTGCCAGCAGGGGAGGGGTTAACTATGGCTACACCTTC. Translated, it gives CASRGGVNYGYTF.

A few counts support this clone. This sequence joins TRBV5-1 and TRBJ1-6, with unresolved D. Germline V gene data show CDR1 as SGHRS and CDR2 as YFSETQ. Trimming left V 1 base short and J 8 bases short, with 13 bases between. The CDR3 totals 15 residues. CDR3 coding DNA: TGCGCCAGCAGCTTGACAGCCTCTGTGGATTCACCCCTCCACTTT. This encodes CASSLTASVDSPLHF.

The chain recombines TRBV5-4 with TRBJ2-6; D is uncertain. Per the germline V gene, CDR1 is SGHNT and CDR2 is YYREEE (reference sequence). V was cut by 1 base and J by 2 bases, with 13 bases left in between. The CDR3 is made up of 17 amino acids. The CDR3 protein is CASSLLWAQTGANVLTF. CDR3 DNA: TGTGCCAGCAGCTTGTTGTGGGCCCAGACTGGGGCCAACGTCCTGACTTTC.

The genes are TRBV5-1 and TRBJ1-6; D is uncertain. The V end lost 0 bases, the J end lost 4 bases, and 8 bases lay between the germline ends. Germline assignment: CDR1 SGHRS and CDR2 YFSETQ. The CDR3 extends over 15 amino acids. In DNA form, the CDR3 reads TGCGCCAGCAGCTTGGGGCAAGCTTATAATTCACCCCTCCACTTT. It is translated as CASSLGQAYNSPLHF.

The gene calls are TRBV2 and TRBJ2-3; D gene uncertain. The CDR3 is 16 amino acids. The germline V gene encodes CDR1 SNHLY and CDR2 FYNNEI. Trimming cost V 2 bases and J 1 base, with 13 bases left between them. The CDR3 is CASSELSPGGTDTQYF. DNA of the CDR3: TGTGCCAGCAGTGAATTGTCTCCGGGTGGCACAGATACGCAGTATTTT.

The V and J genes are TRBV7-2 and TRBJ1-1; no definite D call. This CDR3 has 13 residues. Trimming removed 2 bases from V and 7 bases from J, with 11 bases in between. Germline loops: CDR1 SGHTA, CDR2 FQGNSA. This CDR3 reads CASSLSRDLEAFF. The CDR3 bases are TGTGCCAGCAGCTTAAGTAGAGACCTTGAAGCTTTCTTT. The variable domain in full, completed from reference TRBV7-2 and TRBJ1-1, reads GAGVSQSPSNKVTEKGKDVELRCDPISGHTALYWYRQSLGQGLEFLIYFQGNSAPDKSGLPSDRFSAERTGGSVSTLTIQRTQQEDSAVYLCASSLSRDLEAFFGQGTRLTVV.

CDR3 coding DNA: TGTGCCAGCAGTTTAATTGGAGACTTGAACACTGAAGCTTTCTTT. This translates into CASSLIGDLNTEAFF. The genes are TRBV28 and TRBJ1-1, with D hard to call. This CDR3 contains 15 residues. Looked up from germline, CDR1 is MDHEN and CDR2 is SYDVKM. V shed 2 bases and J shed 0 bases, with 10 bases lying between them.

This clone was detected a few times. V usage is TRBV30 and J usage is TRBJ1-5; D remains ambiguous. The CDR3 has 14 amino acids. The ends were cut back, 4 bases at V and 5 bases at J, with 15 bases in the middle. The germline CDR1 and CDR2 sequences are GTSNPN and SVGIG (reference sequence). The CDR3 here is CAWTTRGGYQPQHF. As DNA, the CDR3 is TGTGCCTGGACCACACGGGGAGGGTATCAGCCCCAGCATTTT.

In DNA form, the CDR3 reads TGTGCCATCAGTGAGTCCGGTGTTAGAAGGGGCGGCTACACCTTC. Protein sequence: CAISESGVRRGGYTF. This chain connects TRBV10-3 to TRBJ1-2; D is possibly TRBD1 (5 bases). Per the germline V gene, CDR1 is ENHRY and CDR2 is SYGVKD. This CDR3 region has 15 residues. V shed 0 bases and J shed 8 bases, with 16 bases lying between them.

This clone was found a few times. The chain has TRBV7-8 and TRBJ2-5; 12 positions agree with TRBD2. Germline lookup yields CDR1 SGHVS and CDR2 FQNEAQ. This CDR3 contains 17 residues. Trimming at V came to 1 base and at J to 0 bases, leaving 3 bases not matched to a gene. CDR3 amino acids: CASSLGTSGANQETQYF. CDR3 DNA sequence: TGTGCCAGCAGCTTAGGGACTAGCGGGGCCAACCAAGAGACCCAGTACTTC.

This chain uses TRBV10-1 with TRBJ2-1; TRBD2 agrees at 10 bases. The CDR3 is made up of 18 amino acids. V gave up 0 bases and J gave up 3 bases; unmatched junction bases: 8. Germline V gives CDR1 WNHNN, CDR2 SYGVQD (reference sequence). The DNA of the CDR3 is TGCGCCAGCAGTGAGTCGTTACCAGCGGGAGGGTTCTACAATGAGCAGTTCTTC. Translated, it gives CASSESLPAGGFYNEQFF.

This chain uses TRBV9 with TRBJ1-3; D remains unclear. The V end lost 4 bases, the J end lost 0 bases, and 5 bases lay between the germline ends. The germline V gene encodes CDR1 SGDLS and CDR2 YYNGEE. The CDR3 consists of 13 residues. The CDR3 DNA follows: TGTGCCAGCAGCTTATCCTCTGGAAACACCATATATTTT. It is translated as CASSLSSGNTIYF.

The V and J genes are TRBV5-6 and TRBJ1-3, with 7 bases matching TRBD1. The CDR3 runs to 16 residues. V was clipped by 4 bases and J by 5 bases; unmatched bases: 12. The V gene's germline CDR1 is SGHDT and CDR2 YYEEEE. CDR3 DNA sequence: TGTGCCAGCAGCAGCCAGACAGGGTTTTTCCGAAACACCATATATTTT. Amino acids: CASSSQTGFFRNTIYF. Filled out from reference TRBV5-6 and TRBJ1-3, the complete variable domain reads DAGVTQSPTHLIKTRGQQVTLRCSPKSGHDTVSWYQQALGQGPQFIFQYYEEEERQRGNFPDRFSGHQFPNYSSELNVNALLLGDSALYLCASSSQTGFFRNTIYFGEGSWLTVV.

The table lists this clone with a few counts. V usage is TRBV18 and J usage is TRBJ2-3, with TRBD2 identical over 9 bases. The CDR3 contains 17 residues. Looked up from germline, CDR1 is KGHSH and CDR2 is LQKENI. V dropped 2 bases and J dropped 0; count of bases not matched to a gene: 6. The CDR3 DNA reads as TGTGCCAGCTCACCAGCTATCACTAGCGGGAGCACAGATACGCAGTATTTT. Protein: CASSPAITSGSTDTQYF.

The sample holds a few counts of this clone. The chain recombines TRBV20-1 with TRBJ1-1; D is unresolved. Germline V gene data show CDR1 as DFQATT and CDR2 as SNEGSKA (reference sequence). The CDR3 covers 11 residues. V lost 5 bases, J lost 3 bases, and 7 bases lay in between. The CDR3 spells CSAQPYTEAFF. The CDR3 DNA sequence: TGCAGTGCTCAGCCGTACACTGAAGCTTTCTTT.

This sequence joins TRBV5-1 and TRBJ2-6, with D unresolved. The germline gives CDR1 SGHRS, CDR2 YFSETQ. Trimming pared 2 bases from V and 0 bases from J, leaving 15 bases between. This CDR3 comprises 18 residues. The CDR3 protein is CASSLTPASSSGANVLTF. The CDR3, as DNA: TGCGCCAGCAGCTTAACCCCAGCCTCAAGCTCTGGGGCCAACGTCCTGACTTTC.

The chain employs TRBV7-8 and TRBJ2-3; 7 bases are a match to TRBD1. V gave up 3 bases and J gave up 3 bases; unmatched junction bases: 3. Germline V gene data show CDR1 as SGHVS and CDR2 as FQNEAQ. This CDR3 spans 14 amino acids. The CDR3 DNA is TGTGCCAGCAGCTTGGGACAGAGAACAGATACGCAGTATTTT. Its translation: CASSLGQRTDTQYF.

The chain is built from TRBV10-3 and TRBJ2-3; weak D call: TRBD1 (6 bases). The length of the CDR3 is 16 residues. CDR1 and CDR2 (germline): ENHRY, SYGVKD. V lost 4 bases and J lost 3, with 17 bases in between. The CDR3 is CAISGKGTSRTDTQYF. The CDR3 nucleotides read TGTGCCATCAGTGGAAAGGGGACATCGAGGACAGATACGCAGTATTTT.